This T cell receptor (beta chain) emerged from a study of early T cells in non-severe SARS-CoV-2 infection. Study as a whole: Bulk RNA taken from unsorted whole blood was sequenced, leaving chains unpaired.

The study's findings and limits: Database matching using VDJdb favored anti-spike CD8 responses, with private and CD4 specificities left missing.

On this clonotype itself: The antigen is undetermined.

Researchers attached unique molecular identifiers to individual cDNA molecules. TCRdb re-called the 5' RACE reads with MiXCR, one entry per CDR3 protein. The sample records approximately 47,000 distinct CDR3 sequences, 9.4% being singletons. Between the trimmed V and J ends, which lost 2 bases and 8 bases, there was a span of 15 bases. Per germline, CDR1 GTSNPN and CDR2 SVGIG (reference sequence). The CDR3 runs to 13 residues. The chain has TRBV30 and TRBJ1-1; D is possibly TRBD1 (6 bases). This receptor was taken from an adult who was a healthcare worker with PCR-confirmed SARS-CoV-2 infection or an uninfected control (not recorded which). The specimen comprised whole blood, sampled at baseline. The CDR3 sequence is CAWSRSRGFEAFF. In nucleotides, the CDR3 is TGTGCCTGGAGTCGGTCGAGGGGGTTCGAAGCTTTCTTT.